This TCR beta chain was obtained from a study of tumor-infiltrating lymphocytes in primary liver carcinoma (dated by TCRdb to 2017 to 2019). Context from the whole study: Between late 2015 and March 2016, about 5 patients in China with histopathologically diagnosed primary liver carcinoma had surgical resection. Hepatocellular carcinoma (four) or combined HCC and intrahepatic cholangiocarcinoma (one) was present in the five patients, who were three men and two women aged 30 to 69 years. The five patients had tumors staged T1-T3 N0M0, with maximum diameters ranging from roughly 4.2 to 11 cm. Each sample produced roughly 3.65 to 7.5 million productive TCRbeta reads, and read depth showed no significant difference between tissue types. For each liver tumor, the study sampled five regions along with adjacent normal tissue and blood, and applied TCRbeta repertoire sequencing, expression microarrays and whole-exome sequencing. A total of roughly 35 specimens from 5 patients went through TCRbeta repertoire sequencing, namely 25 tumor regions, 5 adjacent noncancerous liver tissues and 5 peripheral blood samples. High reproducibility was observed for the technical replicate repertoires, with mean shared-clone rates near 0.89 and correlation coefficients above 0.95.

RNA from unsorted whole blood was extracted with TRIzol reagent, and germline DNA was obtained with the DNeasy Blood & Tissue kit. At the time of sampling, the patients were treatment-naive and had chronic HBV infection. Around 4 milliliters of peripheral blood were collected into K2EDTA tubes before surgery. TCRbeta-specific cDNA was reverse-transcribed from 500 ng total RNA using a constant-region primer and ProtoScript II reverse transcriptase. Construction of the TCRbeta libraries relied on three nested rounds of multiplex PCR, following a slightly modified ARM-PCR procedure. The first two PCR rounds used multiplex TRBV1-TRBV30 forward primers with a Cbeta reverse primer, each for approximately 10 cycles. Sample barcodes and Illumina adapters were added in a final 25-cycle PCR with Deep VentR polymerase. Before sequencing, amplicons between 200 and 500 bp were purified from gel using a QIAquick gel extraction kit. TCRbeta amplicons were sequenced on an Illumina HiSeq 2500 with 250-bp paired-end reads. From the authors' description of their analysis: Trimmomatic v0.33 was used to quality-trim the reads, and FLASH v1.2.11 was used to merge paired reads so that full CDR3 sequences could be recovered. MiGEC v1.2.1b assigned V, D and J germline segments to the rearranged TCRbeta sequences. VDJtools v1.0.0 computed clonotype statistics and Shannon-Wiener diversity indices. Except for diversity analysis, only the 250 most abundant clonotypes of each sample were used in subsequent analyses to reduce sampling bias. TCRdb took the public reads, trimmed them with fastp at Q25, ran MiXCR for clone calling and kept in-frame beta chains. Duplicate CDR3 protein sequences are folded into a single record with the most common DNA and genes. TCRdb, rather than the study authors, made the V and J calls. Present in this sample are just over 300,000 distinct CDR3 sequences, more than 55% of which were seen just once. The ten largest account for approximately 17% of the sample.

The research as a whole found: Comparison of CD4+ and CD8+ T cell repertoires was precluded by the use of bulk unsorted samples. Only the TCR beta chain was sequenced, so true repertoire diversity is likely underestimated because unpaired alpha chains were not captured. With just a few patients in the study, the authors point out that the findings should be validated in a larger study. The top 250 clones accounted for a significantly greater share of the repertoire in tumors than in blood (p = 0.039). Repertoire overlap was found to be higher between tumor regions (mean roughly 36%) than between tumor-adjacent (approximately 17%) or tumor-blood (around 15%) pairs, consistent with antigen-driven expansion.

This clonotype came up once. Its binding antigen is unknown. One junction end does not reproduce the germline sequence, and a read error may be involved. The CDR3, from cysteine to phenylalanine, totals 13 residues. This entry keeps only the CDR3 DNA: 39 bases, framed from base 1. The material sequenced was peripheral blood. In this chain, TRBV12-3 or TRBV12-4 is recombined with TRBJ2-7, with TRBD1 perhaps the D gene, on 6 matching bases. The receptor comes from a woman in her twenties or thirties with primary liver carcinoma and hepatitis B virus infection. The CDR3 corresponds to CASSWETGYELYF. The nucleotides read TGTGCCAGCAGTTGGGAGACAGGCTACGAGCTGTACTTC.